This T cell receptor (beta chain) emerged from a study of T cell responses to AZD1222 COVID-19 vaccine. The method was immunoSEQ multiplex PCR; TCRdb's version includes in-frame clones alone and lacks a portion of them. Of 130,000 to 150,000 clones listed, 93% are singletons. The germline V and J ends were trimmed by 5 bases and 3 bases, with 11 bases remaining between them. CDR1 is SEHNR and CDR2 is FQNEAQ in the germline V gene (reference sequence). The CDR3 has 15 amino acids. The sequence was obtained from an adult who had recovered from COVID-19. Material: peripheral blood, obtained after recovery from COVID-19. The J gene is TRBJ1-6, the V gene TRBV7-9, with D possibly TRBD1 on 6 matching bases. The CDR3 DNA is TGTGCCAGCAGCGGGGGGGCCGACTATAATTCACCCCTCCACTTT. It yields the protein CASSGGADYNSPLHF.